One sample yielded the 27 T cell receptor beta chains listed below, sequenced in a study of blood T cell repertoires in COVID-19 (dated by TCRdb to the early 2020s). The library came from the immunoSEQ multiplex PCR assay. In TCRdb, the immuneACCESS table is reduced to in-frame sequences with V and J assigned. These tables do not hold every clone; where another copy was compared, an unresolved V gene accounts for under half, and the others remain unexplained. For this sample the table gives around 360,000 clones, of which 70% to 90% were detected only once. The ten largest make up 1.9% of the sample. The sequencing sample was made of PBMCs or T cells enriched from blood (not recorded which). All receptors derive from a man in his forties in a cohort exposed to, infected with or recovered from COVID-19 (not recorded which).

This rearrangement joins TRBV9 to TRBJ2-2, with D unresolved. The CDR3 totals 15 residues. Germline V gene sequence: CDR1 SGDLS, CDR2 YYNGEE. The ends were cut back, 0 bases at V and 0 bases at J, with 6 bases in the middle. The CDR3 DNA follows: TGTGCCAGCAGCGTAGACAGCTCGAACACCGGGGAGCTGTTTTTT. As protein: CASSVDSSNTGELFF.

V usage is TRBV9 and J usage is TRBJ2-1; TRBD2 agrees at 9 bases. V trimming: 2 bases; J trimming: 6 bases; junction bases outside the gene matches: 6. Germline loops: CDR1 SGDLS, CDR2 YYNGEE. CDR3 length: 15 residues. CDR3 sequence reads: CASSVRGRAFNEQFF. In DNA form, the CDR3 reads TGTGCCAGCAGCGTTCGCGGGAGGGCCTTCAATGAGCAGTTCTTC.

The chain is built from TRBV5-1 and TRBJ2-7; 9 positions agree with TRBD1. The CDR3 length is 14 residues. Germline values: CDR1 SGHRS, CDR2 YFSETQ. V lost 3 bases and J lost 6; bases outside the gene matches: 7. The CDR3 DNA is TGCGCCAGCAGCTCCCTGACAGGGGGAGGCGAGCAGTACTTC. It codes for CASSSLTGGGEQYF.

This chain links TRBV25-1 with TRBJ1-6; no clear D. CDR3 length: 13 amino acids. Trimming cost V 5 bases and J 7 bases, with 9 bases left between them. Germline assignment: CDR1 MGHDK and CDR2 SYGVNS. The CDR3 DNA follows: TGTGCCAGCAGTCAGACAAGGAATTCACCCCTCCACTTT. It codes for CASSQTRNSPLHF.

The chain joins TRBV19 to TRBJ2-5, with 8 bases that match TRBD1. Trimming took 5 bases from V and 3 from J; bases not matched to a gene: 8. Germline V CDR1 and CDR2: LNHDA, SQIVND (reference sequence). The length of the CDR3 is 15 residues. The CDR3 sequence is CASSPGQASEETQYF. CDR3 nucleotide sequence: TGTGCCAGTAGTCCGGGACAGGCTTCCGAAGAGACCCAGTACTTC.

The chain is built from TRBV5-1 and TRBJ2-3; maybe TRBD2 (6 bases). Trimming cost V 2 bases and J 3 bases, with 19 bases left between them. CDR1 is SGHRS and CDR2 is YFSETQ in the germline V gene. The CDR3 covers 17 residues. The CDR3 nucleotides are TGCGCCAGCAGCTTTTCCCGATCGGAGGGAGTTACAGATACGCAGTATTTT. This codes for CASSFSRSEGVTDTQYF.

This chain connects TRBV5-8 to TRBJ2-1; 7 nucleotides line up with TRBD1. The junction had 6 bases not matched to a gene; V was cut back by 4 bases and J by 2 bases. The length of the CDR3 is 15 residues. CDR1 is SGHTS and CDR2 is YDEGEE in the germline V gene. CDR3 protein: CASSNSGQAYNEQFF. Written as DNA, the CDR3 is TGTGCCAGCAGCAATAGTGGACAGGCCTACAATGAGCAGTTCTTC. Variable domain in full (rest from reference TRBV5-8 and TRBJ2-1): EAGVTQSPTHLIKTRGQQATLRCSPISGHTSVYWYQQALGLGLQFLLWYDEGEERNRGNFPPRFSGRQFPNYSSELNVNALELEDSALYLCASSNSGQAYNEQFFGPGTRLTVL.

The CDR3 sequence is CASSVGPGEGNQPQHF. CDR3 DNA: TGTGCCAGCAGCGTCGGACCCGGGGAGGGCAATCAGCCCCAGCATTTT. J is TRBJ1-5 and V is TRBV9; D ambiguous. CDR3 length: 16 residues. V lost 2 bases and J lost 2, with 14 bases in between. Germline V lookup: CDR1 SGDLS, CDR2 YYNGEE.

Concerning this clone itself: Its ends do not fully match the called genes, so a read error is possible. The rearrangement links TRBV7-2 to TRBJ2-1, with TRBD2 matching over 13 bases. The germline V gene has CDR1 SGHTA and CDR2 FQGNSA. The CDR3 is made up of 14 amino acids. The CDR3 sequence is CASSLELAGGVFIF. The CDR3 DNA follows: TGTGCCAGCAGCTTAGAACTAGCGGGAGGGGTCTTCATCTTC.

V and J are TRBV9 and TRBJ2-3; no reliable D call. Germline assignment: CDR1 SGDLS and CDR2 YYNGEE. CDR3 size: 14 residues. The V end was cut by 4 bases, the J end by 4 bases, with 13 bases between. CDR3 loop: CASSPRGVADTQYF. Here the CDR3 DNA reads TGTGCCAGCAGCCCCCGCGGCGTGGCAGATACGCAGTATTTT.

This clone has only a few counts. The chain is built from TRBV5-1 and TRBJ2-2, with unresolved D. Between the trimmed V and J ends, which lost 2 bases and 1 base, there was a span of 12 bases. The germline V gene has CDR1 SGHRS and CDR2 YFSETQ. The CDR3 is 16 amino acids. The CDR3 region has the DNA TGCGCCAGCAGCTTAGAAGCCTCACGGAACACCGGGGAGCTGTTTTTT. Encoded protein: CASSLEASRNTGELFF.

This chain's CDR3 is CASSLISGNTGELFF. CDR3 sequence (DNA): TGTGCCAGCAGCTTAATATCGGGGAACACCGGGGAGCTGTTTTTT. The chain employs TRBV11-2 and TRBJ2-2, with no clear D. Trimming left V 2 bases short and J 1 base short, with 8 bases between. The CDR3 covers 15 residues. CDR1 is SGHAT and CDR2 is FQNNGV in the germline V gene. The entire variable domain, with the rest obtained from reference TRBV11-2 and TRBJ2-2, is as follows: EAGVAQSPRYKIIEKRQSVAFWCNPISGHATLYWYQQILGQGPKLLIQFQNNGVVDDSQLPKDRFSAERLKGVDSTLKIQPAKLEDSAVYLCASSLISGNTGELFFGEGSRLTVL.

The V gene is TRBV20-1, the J gene TRBJ2-7, with D unresolved. This CDR3 is 10 amino acids long. Germline V gene sequence: CDR1 DFQATT, CDR2 SNEGSKA (reference sequence). Trimming pared 7 bases from V and 4 bases from J, leaving 8 bases between. DNA for the CDR3: TGCAGTGGAGGTGCATACGAGCAGTACTTC. This translates into CSGGAYEQYF.

The chain combines TRBV15 with TRBJ2-1; 8 nucleotides line up with TRBD1. The CDR3 covers 15 residues. Germline assignment: CDR1 LNHNV and CDR2 YYDKDF (reference sequence). V gave up 4 bases and J gave up 3 bases; unmatched junction bases: 5. CDR3 in amino acids: CATSKMDRDYNEQFF. DNA for the CDR3: TGTGCCACCAGCAAGATGGACAGGGACTACAATGAGCAGTTCTTC.

The genes are TRBV19 and TRBJ2-1, with D perhaps matching TRBD2 (6 bases). The germline gives CDR1 LNHDA, CDR2 SQIVND (reference sequence). This CDR3 comprises 16 residues. V was pared by 1 base and J by 12 bases, with 22 bases between. The CDR3 spells CASSIGVSGAIGRQFF. The CDR3 nucleotides read TGTGCCAGTAGTATAGGGGTATCGGGAGCGATCGGGCGGCAGTTCTTC.

V usage is TRBV3-1 (or the pseudogene TRBV3-2) and J usage is TRBJ2-2; 11 bases fit TRBD2. The CDR3 runs to 16 residues. Losses at the gene ends were 4 bases for V and 5 bases for J; bases not matched to a gene: 6. The germline V gene has CDR1 LGHDT and CDR2 YNNKEL (reference sequence). The CDR3 protein is CASSLRASGGTGELFF. The DNA of the CDR3 is TGTGCCAGCAGCCTGCGCGCTAGCGGGGGGACCGGGGAGCTGTTTTTT.

This chain uses TRBV11-2 with TRBJ2-1; possibly TRBD2 for D (6 bases). Per germline, CDR1 SGHAT and CDR2 FQNNGV. The germline V and J ends were trimmed by 4 bases and 13 bases, with 17 bases remaining between them. CDR3 length equals 13 residues. Here the CDR3 DNA reads TGTGCCAGCAGCTCAACCATAGCGGACCTACAGTTCTTC. This gives the protein CASSSTIADLQFF.

The chain employs TRBV10-1 and TRBJ2-2; weak D call: TRBD2 (5 bases). Trimming removed 0 bases from V and 1 base from J, with 12 bases in between. Germline assignment: CDR1 WNHNN and CDR2 SYGVQD (reference sequence). This CDR3 is 17 amino acids long. The chain's CDR3 is CASSESRRGMNTGELFF. In nucleotides, the CDR3 is TGCGCCAGCAGTGAGTCGAGGCGAGGGATGAACACCGGGGAGCTGTTTTTT.

The chain joins TRBV11-2 to TRBJ1-4; weak D call: TRBD1 (5 bases). The CDR3 has 14 residues. Germline V gene sequence: CDR1 SGHAT, CDR2 FQNNGV. Deletions cut 5 bases from V and 10 bases from J, with 17 bases between. CDR3 sequence (DNA): TGTGCCAGCAGCCCAGTCGAGGGGCGGGGAAAACTGTTTTTT. This sequence encodes CASSPVEGRGKLFF.

V and J are TRBV7-9 and TRBJ2-5, with a weak D call TRBD1 (6 bases). The germline V gene encodes CDR1 SEHNR and CDR2 FQNEAQ (reference sequence). Trimming stripped 3 bases from V and 5 bases from J, with 10 bases between. The CDR3 length is 13 residues. The DNA for the CDR3 is TGTGCCAGCAGCTTCACAGGGTTTGAGACCCAGTACTTC. Translation gives CASSFTGFETQYF.

The chain joins TRBV28 to TRBJ1-1, with D maybe TRBD1 (6 bases). The CDR3 spans 15 residues. Looked up from germline, CDR1 is MDHEN and CDR2 is SYDVKM. V dropped 3 bases and J dropped 0 bases, with 11 bases sitting between them. CDR3 protein: CASSLQGTMNTEAFF. In nucleotides, the CDR3 is TGTGCCAGCAGTTTGCAGGGGACCATGAACACTGAAGCTTTCTTT.

The genes are TRBV12-5 and TRBJ2-1, with D maybe TRBD2 (5 bases). The V and J ends lost 6 bases and 6 bases respectively, with 18 bases between them. This CDR3 contains 15 residues. Germline-derived CDR1 and CDR2 are LGHNT and FRNRAP. CDR3 sequence (DNA): TGTGCTAGTGGACTAGGGAGTGGAACCCTCAATGAGCAGTTCTTC. Translated: CASGLGSGTLNEQFF.

The chain links TRBV6-5 to TRBJ1-5; TRBD1 might be the D (5 bases). Trimming removed 2 bases from V and 2 bases from J, with 13 bases in between. Germline CDR1 is MNHEY and CDR2 is SVGAGI. CDR3 length: 16 residues. The CDR3 region has the DNA TGTGCCAGCAGTTACACCTACCCGGGGGGCAATCAGCCCCAGCATTTT. This sequence encodes CASSYTYPGGNQPQHF.

This sequence joins TRBV7-6 and TRBJ1-6, with 7 bases fitting TRBD1. V gave up 5 bases and J gave up 6 bases; unmatched junction bases: 10. Germline V lookup: CDR1 SGHVS, CDR2 FNYEAQ. The CDR3 is 16 residues long. In DNA form, the CDR3 reads TGTGCCAGCAGCCAAGATAACAGGGGAACTAATTCACCCCTCCACTTT. Translated, it gives CASSQDNRGTNSPLHF.

The V call is TRBV9, the J call TRBJ2-3; D uncertain. CDR3 size: 13 residues. Trimming took off 4 bases at V and 0 bases at J, with 6 bases between the two ends. The germline CDR1 and CDR2 sequences are SGDLS and YYNGEE. CDR3 region: CASSQLSTDTQYF. CDR3 nucleotides: TGTGCCAGCAGCCAACTCAGCACAGATACGCAGTATTTT.

Concerning this clone: At the DNA level, this CDR3 is encoded by other sequences in the same sample as well. J is TRBJ2-7 and V is TRBV18; 8 positions agree with TRBD2. CDR1 is KGHSH and CDR2 is LQKENI in the germline V gene. The CDR3 extends over 14 amino acids. The V and J ends lost 2 bases and 3 bases, in that order; junction bases with no gene match: 3. The CDR3 coding sequence is TGTGCCAGCTCACCAAGCAGCGGGAGCTACGAGCAGTACTTC. It yields the protein CASSPSSGSYEQYF.

The V call is TRBV27, the J call TRBJ2-7; TRBD2 agrees at 11 bases. Germline loops: CDR1 MNHEY, CDR2 SMNVEV (reference sequence). The CDR3 is 15 amino acids. V shed 11 bases and J 0 bases; nucleotides not matched to a gene: 9. The CDR3 DNA sequence: TGTGCCGCCGGGACTAGCGGCAAGAGCTCCTACGAGCAGTACTTC. This translates into CAAGTSGKSSYEQYF.